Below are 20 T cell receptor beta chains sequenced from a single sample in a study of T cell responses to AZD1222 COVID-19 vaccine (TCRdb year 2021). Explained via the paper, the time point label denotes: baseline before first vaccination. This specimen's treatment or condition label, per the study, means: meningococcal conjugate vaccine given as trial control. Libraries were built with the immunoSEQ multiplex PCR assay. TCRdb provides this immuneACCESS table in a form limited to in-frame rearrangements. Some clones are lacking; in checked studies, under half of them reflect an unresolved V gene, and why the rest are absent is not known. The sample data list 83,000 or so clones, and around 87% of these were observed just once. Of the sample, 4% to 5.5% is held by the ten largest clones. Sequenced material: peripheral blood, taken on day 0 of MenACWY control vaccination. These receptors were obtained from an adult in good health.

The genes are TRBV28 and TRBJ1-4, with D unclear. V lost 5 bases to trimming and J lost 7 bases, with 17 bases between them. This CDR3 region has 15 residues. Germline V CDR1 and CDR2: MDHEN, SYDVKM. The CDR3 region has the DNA TGTGCCAGCAGTCTAGAGGCGGCGGGTGCTGAAAAACTGTTTTTT. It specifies CASSLEAAGAEKLFF.

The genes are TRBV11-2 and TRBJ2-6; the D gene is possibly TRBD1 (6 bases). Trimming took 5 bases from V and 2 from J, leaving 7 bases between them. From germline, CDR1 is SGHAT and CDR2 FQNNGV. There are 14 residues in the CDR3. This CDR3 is CASSPGAGANVLTF. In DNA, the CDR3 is TGTGCCAGCAGCCCAGGGGCTGGGGCCAACGTCCTGACTTTC.

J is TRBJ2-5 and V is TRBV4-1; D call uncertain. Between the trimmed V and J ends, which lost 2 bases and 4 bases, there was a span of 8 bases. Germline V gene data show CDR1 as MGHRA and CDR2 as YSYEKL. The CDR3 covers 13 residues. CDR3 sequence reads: CASSQRSGETQYF. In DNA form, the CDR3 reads TGCGCCAGCAGCCAAAGATCCGGAGAGACCCAGTACTTC.

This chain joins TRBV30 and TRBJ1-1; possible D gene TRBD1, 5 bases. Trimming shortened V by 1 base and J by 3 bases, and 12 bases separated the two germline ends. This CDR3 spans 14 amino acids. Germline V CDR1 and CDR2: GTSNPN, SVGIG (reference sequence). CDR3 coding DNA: TGTGCCTGGAGTGCCAGGGTCTGGGACACTGAAGCTTTCTTT. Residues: CAWSARVWDTEAFF.

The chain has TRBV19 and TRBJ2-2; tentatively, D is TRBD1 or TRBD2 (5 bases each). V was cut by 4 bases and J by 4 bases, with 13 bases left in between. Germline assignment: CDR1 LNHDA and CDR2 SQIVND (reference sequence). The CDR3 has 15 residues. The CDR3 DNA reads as TGTGCCAGTAGTAGCTTGGGGACCGTCACCGGGGAGCTGTTTTTT. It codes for CASSSLGTVTGELFF.

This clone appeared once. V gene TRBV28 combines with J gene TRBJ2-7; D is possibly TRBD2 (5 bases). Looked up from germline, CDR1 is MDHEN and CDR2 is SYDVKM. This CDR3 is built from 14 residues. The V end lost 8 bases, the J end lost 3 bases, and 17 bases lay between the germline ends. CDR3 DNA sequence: TGTGCCAGCGTTGGAGGAGTTTCTCACTACGAGCAGTACTTC. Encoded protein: CASVGGVSHYEQYF.

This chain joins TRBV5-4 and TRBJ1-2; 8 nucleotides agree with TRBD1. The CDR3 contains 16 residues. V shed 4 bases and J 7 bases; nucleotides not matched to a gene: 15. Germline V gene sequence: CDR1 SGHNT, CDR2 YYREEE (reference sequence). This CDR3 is CASSPTSGQGASGYTF. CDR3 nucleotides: TGTGCCAGCAGCCCCACATCGGGGCAGGGGGCGAGTGGCTACACCTTC. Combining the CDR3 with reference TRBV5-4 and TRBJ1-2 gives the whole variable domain ETGVTQSPTHLIKTRGQQVTLRCSSQSGHNTVSWYQQALGQGPQFIFQYYREEENGRGNFPPRFSGLQFPNYSSELNVNALELDDSALYLCASSPTSGQGASGYTFGSGTRLTVV.

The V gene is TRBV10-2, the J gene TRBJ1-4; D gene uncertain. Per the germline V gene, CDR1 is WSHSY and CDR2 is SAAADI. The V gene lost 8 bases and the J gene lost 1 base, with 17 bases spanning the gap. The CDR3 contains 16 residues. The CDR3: CASPRVQRRTNEKLFF. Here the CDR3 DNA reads TGCGCCAGCCCGCGGGTACAGAGGCGAACTAATGAAAAACTGTTTTTT.

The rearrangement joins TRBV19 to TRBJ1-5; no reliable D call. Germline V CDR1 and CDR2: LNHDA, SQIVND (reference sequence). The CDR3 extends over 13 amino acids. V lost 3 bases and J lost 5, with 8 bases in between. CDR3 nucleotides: TGTGCCAGTAGTATGTCACGAGATCAGCCCCAGCATTTT. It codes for CASSMSRDQPQHF.

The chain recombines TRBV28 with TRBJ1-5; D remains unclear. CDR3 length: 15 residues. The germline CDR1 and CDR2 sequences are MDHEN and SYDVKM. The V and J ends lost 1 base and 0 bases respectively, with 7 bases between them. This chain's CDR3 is CASSLYQYSNQPQHF. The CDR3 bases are TGTGCCAGCAGTTTATATCAGTATAGCAATCAGCCCCAGCATTTT.

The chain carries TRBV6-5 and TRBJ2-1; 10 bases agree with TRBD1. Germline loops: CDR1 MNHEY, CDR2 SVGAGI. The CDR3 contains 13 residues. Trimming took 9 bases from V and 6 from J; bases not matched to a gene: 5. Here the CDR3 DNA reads TGTGCCAGTAGGACAGGGGGTGGCAATGAGCAGTTCTTC. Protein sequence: CASRTGGGNEQFF.

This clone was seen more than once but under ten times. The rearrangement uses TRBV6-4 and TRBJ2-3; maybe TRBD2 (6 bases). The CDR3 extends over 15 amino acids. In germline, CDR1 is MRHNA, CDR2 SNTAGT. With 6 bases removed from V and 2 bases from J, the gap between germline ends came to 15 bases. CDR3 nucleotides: TGTGCCAGCAGAATGGAGGGAAGGGACACAGATACGCAGTATTTT. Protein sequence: CASRMEGRDTDTQYF.

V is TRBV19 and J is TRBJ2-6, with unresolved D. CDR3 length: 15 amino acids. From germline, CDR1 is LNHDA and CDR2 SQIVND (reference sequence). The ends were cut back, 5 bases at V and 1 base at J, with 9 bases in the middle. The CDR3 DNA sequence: TGTGCCAGTAGTTTTCTGGGATCTGGGGCCAACGTCCTGACTTTC. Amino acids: CASSFLGSGANVLTF.

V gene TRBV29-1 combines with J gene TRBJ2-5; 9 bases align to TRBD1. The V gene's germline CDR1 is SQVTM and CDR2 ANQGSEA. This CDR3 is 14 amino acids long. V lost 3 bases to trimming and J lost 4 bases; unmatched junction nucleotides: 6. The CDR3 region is CSVDRDRVRETQYF. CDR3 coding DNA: TGCAGCGTTGACCGGGACAGGGTACGAGAGACCCAGTACTTC.

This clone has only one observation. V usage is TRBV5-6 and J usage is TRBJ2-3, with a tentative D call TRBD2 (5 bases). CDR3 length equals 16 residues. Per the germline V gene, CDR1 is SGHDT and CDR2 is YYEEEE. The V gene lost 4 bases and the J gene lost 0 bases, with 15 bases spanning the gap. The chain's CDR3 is CASSDRSGSSTDTQYF. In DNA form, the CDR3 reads TGTGCCAGCAGCGACCGAAGCGGCTCTAGCACAGATACGCAGTATTTT.

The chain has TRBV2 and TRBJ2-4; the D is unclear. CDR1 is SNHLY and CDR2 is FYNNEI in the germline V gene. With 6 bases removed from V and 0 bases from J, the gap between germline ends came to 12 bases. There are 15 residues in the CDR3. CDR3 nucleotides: TGTGCCAGCAGATATGAGGTACTAGCCAAAAACATTCAGTACTTC. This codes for CASRYEVLAKNIQYF.

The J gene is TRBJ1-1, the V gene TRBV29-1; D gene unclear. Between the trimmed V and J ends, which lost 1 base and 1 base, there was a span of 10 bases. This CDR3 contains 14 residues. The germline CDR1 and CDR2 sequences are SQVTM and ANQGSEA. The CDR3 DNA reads TGCAGCGTTGAAGGTAAGAACCCGAACACTGAAGCTTTCTTT. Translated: CSVEGKNPNTEAFF.

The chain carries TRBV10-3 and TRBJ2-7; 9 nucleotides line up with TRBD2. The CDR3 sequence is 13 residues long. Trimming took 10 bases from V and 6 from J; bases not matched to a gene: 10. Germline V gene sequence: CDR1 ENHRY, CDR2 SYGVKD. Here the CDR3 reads CANQGLASGEQYF. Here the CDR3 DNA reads TGTGCCAACCAAGGACTAGCGTCGGGCGAGCAGTACTTC.

CDR3 protein: CASRPLDREDGYTF. The CDR3 nucleotides are TGTGCCAGCAGGCCCCTGGACAGGGAGGACGGCTACACCTTC. V and J are TRBV28 and TRBJ1-2; 8 nucleotides match TRBD1. The length of the CDR3 is 14 residues. Germline trimming cut 6 bases from V and 8 bases from J; bases unmatched to any gene: 11. Germline V gene sequence: CDR1 MDHEN, CDR2 SYDVKM.

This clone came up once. In DNA form, the CDR3 reads TGTGCCAGCAGCGTACAGGACAGTTCTACGCAGTATTTT. This translates into CASSVQDSSTQYF. The V gene is TRBV11-3, the J gene TRBJ2-3; tentative D call: TRBD1 (6 bases). Germline assignment: CDR1 SGHNT and CDR2 YENEEA. There are 13 residues in the CDR3. V was pared by 5 bases and J by 8 bases, with 14 bases between.